The T cell receptor beta chain under discussion was sequenced for a study of T cell repertoires in cytomegalovirus infection. In the study overall: Public TCR beta signatures were indicative of both CMV infection and a matching HLA type. Points from the study as a whole: Dominant in the ex vivo response were TCR beta clonotypes restricted by HLA-C and specific for CMV.

As regards this clonotype: Its antigen is as yet unknown.

CDR3 length: 13 residues. Trimming pared 2 bases from V and 5 bases from J, leaving 9 bases between. CDR1 is SGHTA, CDR2 FQGNSA, per germline. MiXCR, run by TCRdb on the reads, gives a single entry per CDR3 protein. The top ten clones hold roughly 4% of a sample with hundreds of thousands of distinct CDR3 sequences, approximately 9.5% of them seen once. Sequenced sample: PBMCs. The receptor comes from a human donor in good health (CMV status not recorded). Some clones in this sample may be carry-over from other donors' samples. The rearrangement uses TRBV7-2 and TRBJ2-5; D is unresolved. The CDR3 DNA is TGTGCCAGCAGCTTAAAAGGGTTCGAGACCCAGTACTTC. Residues: CASSLKGFETQYF.